The present entry profiles one TCR beta chain with its context. Its matching antigen is unknown. Using immunoSEQ multiplex PCR, the repertoire was profiled, and TCRdb retains in-frame clones only, with some absent. Seen here are 65,000 to 85,000 clones, about 88% observed once, and the top ten hold roughly 11%. This sample was included in a study of T cell responses to AZD1222 COVID-19 vaccine. Study-wide points: The peak T cell response came first, and repertoires were sampled only after it. Nearly half of spike-specific TCRs reportedly target variant regions that are unmutated in the B.1.351 and B.1.1.7 variants. Among vaccine-associated CD4 TCRs, coverage spanned spike, with dominance at 160-218 and 743-854.

The sequence was obtained from an adult in good health. The specimen comprised peripheral blood, sampled on day 0 of AZD1222 vaccination.

CDR3 DNA: TGTGCCAGCACAGGGCAGAGCACAGATACGCAGTATTTT. This codes for CASTGQSTDTQYF. V usage is TRBV2 and J usage is TRBJ2-3, with D perhaps matching TRBD1 (5 bases). This CDR3 is built from 13 residues. From germline, CDR1 is SNHLY and CDR2 FYNNEI. Trimming removed 7 bases from V and 0 bases from J, with 8 bases in between.